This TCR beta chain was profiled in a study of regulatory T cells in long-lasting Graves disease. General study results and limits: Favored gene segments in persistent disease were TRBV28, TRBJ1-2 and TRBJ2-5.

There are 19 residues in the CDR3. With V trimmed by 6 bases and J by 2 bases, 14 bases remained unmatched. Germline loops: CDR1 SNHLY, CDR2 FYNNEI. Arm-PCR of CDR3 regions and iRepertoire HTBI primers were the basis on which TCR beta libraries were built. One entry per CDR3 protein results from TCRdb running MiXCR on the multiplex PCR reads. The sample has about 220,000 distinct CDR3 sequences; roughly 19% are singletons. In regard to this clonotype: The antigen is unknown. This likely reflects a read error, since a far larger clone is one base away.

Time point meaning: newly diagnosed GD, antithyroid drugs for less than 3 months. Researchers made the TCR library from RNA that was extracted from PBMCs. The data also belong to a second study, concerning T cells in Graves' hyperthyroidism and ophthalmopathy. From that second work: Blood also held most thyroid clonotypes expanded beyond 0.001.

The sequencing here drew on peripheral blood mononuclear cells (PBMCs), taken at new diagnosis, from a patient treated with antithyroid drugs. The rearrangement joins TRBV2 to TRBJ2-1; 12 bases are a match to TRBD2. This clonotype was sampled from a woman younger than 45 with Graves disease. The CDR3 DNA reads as TGTGCCAGCAGCCGACTAGCGGGAGAGGTCCCACCGCCCTACAATGAGCAGTTCTTC. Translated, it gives CASSRLAGEVPPPYNEQFF.